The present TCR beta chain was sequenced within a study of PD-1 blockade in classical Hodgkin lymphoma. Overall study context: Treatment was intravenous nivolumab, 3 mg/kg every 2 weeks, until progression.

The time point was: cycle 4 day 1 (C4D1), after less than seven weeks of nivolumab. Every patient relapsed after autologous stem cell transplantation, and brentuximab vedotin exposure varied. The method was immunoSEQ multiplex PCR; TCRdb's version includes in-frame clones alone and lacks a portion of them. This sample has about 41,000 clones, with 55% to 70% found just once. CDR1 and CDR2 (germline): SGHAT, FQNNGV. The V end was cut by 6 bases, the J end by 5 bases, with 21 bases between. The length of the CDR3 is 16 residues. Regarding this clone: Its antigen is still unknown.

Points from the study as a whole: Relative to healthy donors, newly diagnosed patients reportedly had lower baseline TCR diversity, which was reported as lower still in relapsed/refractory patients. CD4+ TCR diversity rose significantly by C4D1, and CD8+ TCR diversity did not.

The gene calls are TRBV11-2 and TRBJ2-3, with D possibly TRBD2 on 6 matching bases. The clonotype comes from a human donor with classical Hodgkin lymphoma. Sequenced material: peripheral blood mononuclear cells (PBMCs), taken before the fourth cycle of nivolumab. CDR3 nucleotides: TGTGCCAGCAGAACCCTTTTCGGGGGATTTGTAGATACGCAGTATTTT. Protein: CASRTLFGGFVDTQYF.